The clone carrying this T cell receptor beta chain was seen a handful of times. These data are taken from a study of blood T cell repertoires in COVID-19. Study as a whole: Sites in the United States, Italy and Spain provided acute and convalescent COVID-19 samples. Sources were T cells, B-cell-depleted T cells, or PBMCs; the material itself was cDNA or gDNA.

CDR3 length: 13 residues. Germline CDR1 is WSHSY and CDR2 is SAAADI. V lost 7 bases, J lost 3 bases, and 12 bases lay in between. Original handling: Estimation of nucleated cell counts relied on the amplification of reference gene primers. Method: immunoSEQ multiplex PCR; TCRdb's copy keeps in-frame clones and lacks some. The DNA gave D and trimming, while V, J and clone size come from that table. The sample shows over 120,000 clones, over 70% of them seen only once. This clonotype was obtained from a human donor in a cohort sampled during active COVID-19. The sequenced material came from peripheral blood. The gene calls are TRBV10-2 and TRBJ1-1; no definite D call. CDR3 sequence reads: CASILDGYTEAFF. Written as DNA, the CDR3 is TGCGCCAGCATTCTCGACGGGTACACTGAAGCTTTCTTT.